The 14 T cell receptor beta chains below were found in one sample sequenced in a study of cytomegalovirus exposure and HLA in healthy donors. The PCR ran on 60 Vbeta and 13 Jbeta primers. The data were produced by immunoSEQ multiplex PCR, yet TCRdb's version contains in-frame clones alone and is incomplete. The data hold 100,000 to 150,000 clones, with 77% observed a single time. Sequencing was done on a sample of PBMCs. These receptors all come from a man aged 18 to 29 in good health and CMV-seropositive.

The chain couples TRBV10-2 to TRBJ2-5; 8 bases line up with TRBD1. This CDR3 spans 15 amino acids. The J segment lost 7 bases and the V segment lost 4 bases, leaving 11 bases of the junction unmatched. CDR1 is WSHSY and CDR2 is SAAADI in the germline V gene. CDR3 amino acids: CASSVDRGQLWTQYF. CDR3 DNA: TGCGCCAGCAGTGTTGACAGGGGACAATTGTGGACCCAGTACTTC.

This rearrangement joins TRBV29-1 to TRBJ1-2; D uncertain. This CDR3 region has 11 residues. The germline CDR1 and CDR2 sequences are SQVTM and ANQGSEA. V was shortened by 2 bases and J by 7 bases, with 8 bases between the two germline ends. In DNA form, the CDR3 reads TGCAGCGTTGAACGTTCCGGTGGCTACACCTTC. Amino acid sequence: CSVERSGGYTF. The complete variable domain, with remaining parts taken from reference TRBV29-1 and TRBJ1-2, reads SAVISQKPSRDICQRGTSLTIQCQVDSQVTMMFWYRQQPGQSLTLIATANQGSEATYESGFVIDKFPISRPNLTFSTLTVSNMSPEDSSIYLCSVERSGGYTFGSGTRLTVV.

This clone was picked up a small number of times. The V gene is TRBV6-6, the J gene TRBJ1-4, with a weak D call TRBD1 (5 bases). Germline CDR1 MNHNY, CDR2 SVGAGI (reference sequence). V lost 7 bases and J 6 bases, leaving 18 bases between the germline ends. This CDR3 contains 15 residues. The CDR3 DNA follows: TGTGCCAGCAAGGCGGGACCCAAAGGCGATGAAAAACTGTTTTTT. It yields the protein CASKAGPKGDEKLFF.

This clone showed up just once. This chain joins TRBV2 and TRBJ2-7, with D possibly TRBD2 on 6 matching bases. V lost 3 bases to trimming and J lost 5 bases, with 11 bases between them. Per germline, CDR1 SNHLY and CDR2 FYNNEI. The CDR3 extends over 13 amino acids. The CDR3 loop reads CASSDFRGNEQYF. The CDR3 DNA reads TGTGCCAGCAGTGATTTCCGGGGGAACGAGCAGTACTTC. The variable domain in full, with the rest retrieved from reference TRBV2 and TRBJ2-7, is EPEVTQTPSHQVTQMGQEVILRCVPISNHLYFYWYRQILGQKVEFLVSFYNNEISEKSEIFDDQFSVERPDGSNFTLKIRSTKLEDSAMYFCASSDFRGNEQYFGPGTRLTVT.

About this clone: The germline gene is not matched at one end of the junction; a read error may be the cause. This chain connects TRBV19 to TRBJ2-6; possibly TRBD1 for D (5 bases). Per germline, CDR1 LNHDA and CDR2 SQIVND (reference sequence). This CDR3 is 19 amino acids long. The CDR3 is CASKPGLFPRGSGANGLTF. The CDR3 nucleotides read TGTGCCAGTAAACCAGGGCTGTTTCCTCGTGGCTCTGGGGCCAACGGCCTGACTTTC.

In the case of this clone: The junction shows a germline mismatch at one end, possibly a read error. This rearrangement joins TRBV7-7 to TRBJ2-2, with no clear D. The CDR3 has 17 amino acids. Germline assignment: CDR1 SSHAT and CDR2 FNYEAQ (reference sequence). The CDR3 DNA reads TGTGCTAGCAGCCCGGCGGTAGGCGGCGCGAACACCGGGGAGCTGTTTTTT. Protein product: CASSPAVGGANTGELFF.

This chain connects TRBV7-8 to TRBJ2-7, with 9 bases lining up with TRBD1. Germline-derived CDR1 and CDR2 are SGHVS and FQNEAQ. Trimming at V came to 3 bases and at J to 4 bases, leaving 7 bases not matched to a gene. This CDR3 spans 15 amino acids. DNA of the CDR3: TGTGCCAGCAGCTTCGACAGGGGGATTCCTTACGAGCAGTACTTC. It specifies CASSFDRGIPYEQYF.

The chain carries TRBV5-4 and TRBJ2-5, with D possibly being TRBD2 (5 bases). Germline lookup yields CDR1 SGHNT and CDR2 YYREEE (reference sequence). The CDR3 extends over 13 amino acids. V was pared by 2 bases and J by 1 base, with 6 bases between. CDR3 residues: CASSFGVQETQYF. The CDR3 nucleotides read TGTGCCAGCAGCTTCGGGGTCCAAGAGACCCAGTACTTC. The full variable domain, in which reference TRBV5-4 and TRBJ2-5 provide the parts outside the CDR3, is ETGVTQSPTHLIKTRGQQVTLRCSSQSGHNTVSWYQQALGQGPQFIFQYYREEENGRGNFPPRFSGLQFPNYSSELNVNALELDDSALYLCASSFGVQETQYFGPGTRLLVL.

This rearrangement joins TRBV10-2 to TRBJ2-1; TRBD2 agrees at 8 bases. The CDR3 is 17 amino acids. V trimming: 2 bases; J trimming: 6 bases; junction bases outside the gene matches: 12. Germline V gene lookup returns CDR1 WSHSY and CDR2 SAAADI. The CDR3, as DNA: TGCGCCAGCAGTGAGAGGGGGACTAGAAGGGCGTCCAATGAGCAGTTCTTC. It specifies CASSERGTRRASNEQFF.

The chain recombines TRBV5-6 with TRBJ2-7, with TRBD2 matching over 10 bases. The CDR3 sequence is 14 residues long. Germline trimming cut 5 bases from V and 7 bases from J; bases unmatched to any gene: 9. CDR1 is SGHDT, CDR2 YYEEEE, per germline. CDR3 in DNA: TGTGCCAGCAGGAGACTAGCGGGCCCGGGGGAGCAGTACTTC. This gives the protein CASRRLAGPGEQYF.

This CDR3 reads CASSRGGDQPQHF. CDR3 bases: TGTGCCAGCAGCCGGGGGGGAGATCAGCCCCAGCATTTT. The genes are TRBV7-3 and TRBJ1-5; D may be TRBD1 (5 bases). V dropped 5 bases and J dropped 5 bases, with 10 bases sitting between them. Germline CDR1 reads SGHTA; CDR2 reads FQGTGA. This CDR3 is 13 amino acids long.

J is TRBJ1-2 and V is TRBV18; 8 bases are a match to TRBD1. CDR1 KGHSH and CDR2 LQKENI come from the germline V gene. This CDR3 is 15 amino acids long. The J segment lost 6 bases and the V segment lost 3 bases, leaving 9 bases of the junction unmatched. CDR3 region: CASSPPGTGTHGYTF. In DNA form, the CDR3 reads TGTGCCAGCTCACCCCCCGGGACAGGAACGCATGGCTACACCTTC. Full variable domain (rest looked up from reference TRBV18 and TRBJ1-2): NAGVMQNPRHLVRRRGQEARLRCSPMKGHSHVYWYRQLPEEGLKFMVYLQKENIIDESGMPKERFSAEFPKEGPSILRIQQVVRGDSAAYFCASSPPGTGTHGYTFGSGTRLTVV.

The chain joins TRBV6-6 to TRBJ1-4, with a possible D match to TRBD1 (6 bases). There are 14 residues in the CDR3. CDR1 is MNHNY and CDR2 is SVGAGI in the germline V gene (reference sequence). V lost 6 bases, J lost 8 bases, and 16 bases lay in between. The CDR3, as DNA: TGTGCCAGCAGGGGATTAGAGGGGGGGGAAAAACTGTTTTTT. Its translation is CASRGLEGGEKLFF.

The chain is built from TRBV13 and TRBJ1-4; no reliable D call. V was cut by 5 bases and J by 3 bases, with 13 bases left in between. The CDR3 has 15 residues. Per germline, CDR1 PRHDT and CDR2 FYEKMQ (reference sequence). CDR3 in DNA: TGTGCCAGCAGCCGAGCCGCGGAAGCTAATGAAAAACTGTTTTTT. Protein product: CASSRAAEANEKLFF.